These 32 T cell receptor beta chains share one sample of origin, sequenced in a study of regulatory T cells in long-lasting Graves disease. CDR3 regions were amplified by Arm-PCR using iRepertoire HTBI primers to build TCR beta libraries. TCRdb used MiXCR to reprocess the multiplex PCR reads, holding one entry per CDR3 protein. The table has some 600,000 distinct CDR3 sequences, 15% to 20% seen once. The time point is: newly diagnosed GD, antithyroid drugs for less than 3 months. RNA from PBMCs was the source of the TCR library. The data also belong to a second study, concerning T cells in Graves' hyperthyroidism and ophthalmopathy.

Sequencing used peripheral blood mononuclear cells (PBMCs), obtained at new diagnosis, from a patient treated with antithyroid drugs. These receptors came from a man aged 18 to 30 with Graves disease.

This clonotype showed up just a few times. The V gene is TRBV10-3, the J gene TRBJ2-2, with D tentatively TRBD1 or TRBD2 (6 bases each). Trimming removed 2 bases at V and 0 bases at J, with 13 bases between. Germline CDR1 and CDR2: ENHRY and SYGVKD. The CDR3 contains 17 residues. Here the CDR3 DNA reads TGTGCCATCAGTGAGCCTCGGGGGCGTTCGAACACCGGGGAGCTGTTTTTT. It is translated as CAISEPRGRSNTGELFF.

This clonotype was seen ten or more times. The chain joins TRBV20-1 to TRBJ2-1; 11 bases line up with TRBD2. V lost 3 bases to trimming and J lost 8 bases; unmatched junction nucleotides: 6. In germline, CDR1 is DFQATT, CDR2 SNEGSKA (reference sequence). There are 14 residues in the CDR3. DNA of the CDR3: TGCAGTGCTAGCTCTAGCGGGAGGCCCGATGAGCAGTTCTTC. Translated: CSASSSGRPDEQFF.

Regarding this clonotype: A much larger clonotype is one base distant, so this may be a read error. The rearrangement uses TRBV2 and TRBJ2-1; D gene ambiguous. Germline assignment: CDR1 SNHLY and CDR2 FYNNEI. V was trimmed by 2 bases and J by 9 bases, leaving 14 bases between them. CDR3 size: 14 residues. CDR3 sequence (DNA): TGTGCCAGCAGTGAATCATGGGCGAGTACTGAGCAGTTCTTC. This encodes CASSESWASTEQFF.

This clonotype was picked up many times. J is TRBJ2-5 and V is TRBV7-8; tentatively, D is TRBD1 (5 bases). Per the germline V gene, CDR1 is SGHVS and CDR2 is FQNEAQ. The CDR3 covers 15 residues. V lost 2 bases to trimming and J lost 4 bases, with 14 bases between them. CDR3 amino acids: CASSLNAGKAETQYF. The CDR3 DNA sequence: TGTGCCAGCAGCTTAAACGCAGGGAAGGCAGAGACCCAGTACTTC.

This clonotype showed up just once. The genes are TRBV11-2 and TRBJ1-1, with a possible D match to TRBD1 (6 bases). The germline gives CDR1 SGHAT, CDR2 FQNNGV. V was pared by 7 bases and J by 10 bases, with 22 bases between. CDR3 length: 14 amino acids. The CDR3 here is CASNTGGRRVAAFF. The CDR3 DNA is TGTGCCAGCAACACGGGGGGGCGCCGGGTCGCAGCTTTCTTT.

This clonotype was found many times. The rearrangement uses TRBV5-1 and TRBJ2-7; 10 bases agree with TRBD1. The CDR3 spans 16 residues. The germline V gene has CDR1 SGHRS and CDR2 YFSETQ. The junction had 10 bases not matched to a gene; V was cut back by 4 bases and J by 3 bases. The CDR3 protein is CASSPGTWDRGYEQYF. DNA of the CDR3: TGCGCCAGCAGCCCCGGCACTTGGGACAGGGGCTACGAGCAGTACTTC.

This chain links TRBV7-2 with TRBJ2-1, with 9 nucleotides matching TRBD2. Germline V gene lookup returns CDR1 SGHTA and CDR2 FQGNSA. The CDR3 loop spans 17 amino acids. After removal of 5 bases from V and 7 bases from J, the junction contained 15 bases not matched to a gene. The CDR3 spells CASSPNGGRALWNEQFF. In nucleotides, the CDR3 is TGTGCCAGCAGCCCCAACGGCGGGAGGGCTTTGTGGAATGAGCAGTTCTTC.

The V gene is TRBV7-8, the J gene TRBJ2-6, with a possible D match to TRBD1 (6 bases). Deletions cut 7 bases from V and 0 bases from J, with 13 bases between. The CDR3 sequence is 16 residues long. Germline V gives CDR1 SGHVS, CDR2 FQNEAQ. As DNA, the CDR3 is TGTGCCAGCACCTACAGGGTGGACTCTGGGGCCAACGTCCTGACTTTC. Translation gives CASTYRVDSGANVLTF.

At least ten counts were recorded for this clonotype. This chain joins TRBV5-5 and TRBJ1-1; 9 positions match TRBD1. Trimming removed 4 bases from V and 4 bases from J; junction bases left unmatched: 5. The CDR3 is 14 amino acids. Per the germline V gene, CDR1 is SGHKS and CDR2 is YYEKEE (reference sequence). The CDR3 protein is CASSTNRGRTEAFF. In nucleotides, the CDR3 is TGTGCCAGCAGCACTAACAGGGGGCGCACTGAAGCTTTCTTT.

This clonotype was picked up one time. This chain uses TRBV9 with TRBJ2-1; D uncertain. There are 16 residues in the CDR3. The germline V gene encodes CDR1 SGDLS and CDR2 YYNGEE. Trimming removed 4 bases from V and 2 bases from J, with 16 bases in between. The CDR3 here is CASSSSGRNTYNEQFF. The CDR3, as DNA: TGTGCCAGCAGCTCGTCCGGGCGGAACACCTACAATGAGCAGTTCTTC.

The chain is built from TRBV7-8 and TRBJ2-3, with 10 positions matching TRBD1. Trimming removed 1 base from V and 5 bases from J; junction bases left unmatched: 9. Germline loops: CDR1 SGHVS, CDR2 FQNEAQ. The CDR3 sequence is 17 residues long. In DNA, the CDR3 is TGTGCCAGCAGCTTAGAAGACAGGGGGCCCGAAGGAGATACGCAGTATTTT. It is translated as CASSLEDRGPEGDTQYF.

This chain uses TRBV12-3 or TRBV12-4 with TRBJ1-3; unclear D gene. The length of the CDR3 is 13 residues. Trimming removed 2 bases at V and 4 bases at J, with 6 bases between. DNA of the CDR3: TGTGCCAGCAGTTTACTAGAGGGAAACACCATATATTTT. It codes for CASSLLEGNTIYF.

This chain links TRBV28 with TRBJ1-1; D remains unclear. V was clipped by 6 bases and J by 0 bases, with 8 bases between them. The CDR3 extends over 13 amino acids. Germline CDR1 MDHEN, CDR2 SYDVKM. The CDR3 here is CASRWIMNTEAFF. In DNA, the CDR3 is TGTGCCAGCAGATGGATAATGAACACTGAAGCTTTCTTT.

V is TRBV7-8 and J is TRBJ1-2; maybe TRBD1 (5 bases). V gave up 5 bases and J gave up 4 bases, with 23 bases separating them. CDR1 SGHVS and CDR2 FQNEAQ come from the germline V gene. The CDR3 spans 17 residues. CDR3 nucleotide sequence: TGTGCCAGCAGCCCAGGGCCCGGCCCGATAGTCTCCTATGGCTACACCTTC. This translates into CASSPGPGPIVSYGYTF.

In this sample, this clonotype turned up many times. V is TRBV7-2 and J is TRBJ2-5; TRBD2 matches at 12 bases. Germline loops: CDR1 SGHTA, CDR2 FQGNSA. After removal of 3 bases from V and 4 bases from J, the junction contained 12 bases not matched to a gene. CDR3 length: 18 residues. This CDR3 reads CASSFSFRLAGEGETQYF. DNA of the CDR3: TGTGCCAGCAGCTTCAGCTTTAGACTAGCGGGAGAGGGAGAGACCCAGTACTTC.

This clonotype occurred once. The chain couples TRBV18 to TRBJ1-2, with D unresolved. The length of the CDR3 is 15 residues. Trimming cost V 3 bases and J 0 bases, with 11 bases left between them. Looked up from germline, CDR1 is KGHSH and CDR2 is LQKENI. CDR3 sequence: CASSPLAYTNYGYTF. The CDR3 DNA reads TGTGCCAGCTCACCTTTGGCTTATACTAACTATGGCTACACCTTC.

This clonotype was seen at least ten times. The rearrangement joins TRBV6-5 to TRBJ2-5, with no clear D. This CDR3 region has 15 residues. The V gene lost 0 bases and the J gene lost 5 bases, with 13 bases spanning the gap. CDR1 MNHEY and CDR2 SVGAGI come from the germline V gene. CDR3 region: CASSYSIGVGETQYF. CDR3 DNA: TGTGCCAGCAGTTACTCGATAGGTGTGGGGGAGACCCAGTACTTC.

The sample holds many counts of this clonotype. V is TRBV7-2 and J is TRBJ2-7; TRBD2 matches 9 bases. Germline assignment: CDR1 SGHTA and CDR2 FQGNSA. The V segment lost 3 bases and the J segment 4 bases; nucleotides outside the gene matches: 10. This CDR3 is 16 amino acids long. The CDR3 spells CASSFSSGGGGYEQYF. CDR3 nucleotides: TGTGCCAGCAGCTTTAGTAGCGGCGGGGGGGGTTACGAGCAGTACTTC.

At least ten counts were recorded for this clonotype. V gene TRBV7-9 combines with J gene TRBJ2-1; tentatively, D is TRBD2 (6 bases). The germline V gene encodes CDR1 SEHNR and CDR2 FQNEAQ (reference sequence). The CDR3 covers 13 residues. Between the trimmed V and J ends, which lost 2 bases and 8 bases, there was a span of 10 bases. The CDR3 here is CASSLSSGDEQFF. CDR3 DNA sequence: TGTGCCAGCAGCTTATCCTCGGGGGATGAGCAGTTCTTC.

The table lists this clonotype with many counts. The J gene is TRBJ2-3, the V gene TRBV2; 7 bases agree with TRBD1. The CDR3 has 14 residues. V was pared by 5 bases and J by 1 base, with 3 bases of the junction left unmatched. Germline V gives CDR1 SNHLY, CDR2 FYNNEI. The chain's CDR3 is CASSYGQGTDTQYF. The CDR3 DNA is TGTGCCAGCAGTTACGGACAGGGCACAGATACGCAGTATTTT.

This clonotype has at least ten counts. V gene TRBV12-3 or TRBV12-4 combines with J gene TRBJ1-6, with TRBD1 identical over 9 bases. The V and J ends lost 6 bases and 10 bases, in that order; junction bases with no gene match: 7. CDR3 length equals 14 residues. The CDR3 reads CASSIQGARSPLHF. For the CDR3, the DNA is TGTGCCAGCAGCATACAGGGGGCGAGGTCACCCCTCCACTTT.

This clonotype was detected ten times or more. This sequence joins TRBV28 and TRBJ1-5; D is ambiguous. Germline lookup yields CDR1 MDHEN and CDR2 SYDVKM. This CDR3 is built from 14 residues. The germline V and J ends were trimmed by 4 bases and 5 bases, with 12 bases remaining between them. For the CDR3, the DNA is TGTGCCAGCAGTTACTCGGGTATAGATCAGCCCCAGCATTTT. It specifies CASSYSGIDQPQHF.

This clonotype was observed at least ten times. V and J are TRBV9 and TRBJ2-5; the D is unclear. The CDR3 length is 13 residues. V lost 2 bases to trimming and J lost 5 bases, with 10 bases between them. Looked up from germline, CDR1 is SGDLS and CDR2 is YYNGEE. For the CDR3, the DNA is TGTGCCAGCAGCGTCCAGGATCGGGAGACCCAGTACTTC. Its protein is CASSVQDRETQYF.

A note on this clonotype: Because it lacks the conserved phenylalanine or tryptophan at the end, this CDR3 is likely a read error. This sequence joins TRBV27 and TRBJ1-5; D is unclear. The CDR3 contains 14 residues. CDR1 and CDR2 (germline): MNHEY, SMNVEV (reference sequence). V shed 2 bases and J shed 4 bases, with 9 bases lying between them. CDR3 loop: CASSLGGLNQPQHS. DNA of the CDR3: TGTGCCAGCAGTTTAGGAGGCCTTAATCAGCCCCAGCATTCT.

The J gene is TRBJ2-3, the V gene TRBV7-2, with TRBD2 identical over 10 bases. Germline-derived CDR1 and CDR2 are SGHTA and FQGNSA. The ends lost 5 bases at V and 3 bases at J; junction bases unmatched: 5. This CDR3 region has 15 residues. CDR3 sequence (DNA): TGTGCCAGCAGCAGAGCGGGAGGGGTAACAGATACGCAGTATTTT. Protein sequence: CASSRAGGVTDTQYF.

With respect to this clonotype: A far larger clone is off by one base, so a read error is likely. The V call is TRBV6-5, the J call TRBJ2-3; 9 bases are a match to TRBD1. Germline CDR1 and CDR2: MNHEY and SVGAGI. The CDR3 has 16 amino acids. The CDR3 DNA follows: TGTGCCGGCAGTTACTCCAGACAGGGGGGCACAGATACGCAGTATTTT. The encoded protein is CAGSYSRQGGTDTQYF.

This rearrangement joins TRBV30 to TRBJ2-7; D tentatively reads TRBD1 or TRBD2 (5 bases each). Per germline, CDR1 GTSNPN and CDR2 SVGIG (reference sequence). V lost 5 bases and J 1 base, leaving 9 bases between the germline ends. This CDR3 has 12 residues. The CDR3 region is CAWGEGSYEQYF. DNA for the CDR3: TGTGCCTGGGGTGAGGGGTCCTACGAGCAGTACTTC. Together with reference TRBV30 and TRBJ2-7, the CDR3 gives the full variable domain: SQTIHQWPATLVQPVGSPLSLECTVEGTSNPNLYWYRQAAGRGLQLLFYSVGIGQISSEVPQNLSASRPQDRQFILSSKKLLLSDSGFYLCAWGEGSYEQYFGPGTRLTVT.

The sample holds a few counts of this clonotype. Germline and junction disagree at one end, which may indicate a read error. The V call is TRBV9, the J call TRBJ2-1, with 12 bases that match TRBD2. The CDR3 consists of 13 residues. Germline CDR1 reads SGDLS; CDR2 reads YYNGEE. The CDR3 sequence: CASSDTSGRTRLF. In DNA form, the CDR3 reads TGTGCCAGCAGCGACACTAGCGGGAGGACGCGGCTCTTC. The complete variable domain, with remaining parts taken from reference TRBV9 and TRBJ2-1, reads DSGVTQTPKHLITATGQRVTLRCSPRSGDLSVYWYQQSLDQGLQFLIQYYNGEERAKGNILERFSAQQFPDLHSELNLSSLELGDSALYFCASSDTSGRTRLFGPGTRLTVL.

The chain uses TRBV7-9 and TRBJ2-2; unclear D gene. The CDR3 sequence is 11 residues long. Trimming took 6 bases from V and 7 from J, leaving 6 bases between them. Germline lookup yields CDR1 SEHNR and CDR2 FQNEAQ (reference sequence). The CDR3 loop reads CASRGYGELFF. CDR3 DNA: TGTGCCAGCAGGGGGTACGGGGAGCTGTTTTTT.

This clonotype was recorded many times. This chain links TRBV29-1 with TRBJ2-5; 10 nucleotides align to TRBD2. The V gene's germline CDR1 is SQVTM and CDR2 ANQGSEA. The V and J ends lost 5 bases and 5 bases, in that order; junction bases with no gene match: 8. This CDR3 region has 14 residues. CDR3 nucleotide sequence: TGCAGCGTTAAGGCTAGCGGGAGTGGTGAGACCCAGTACTTC. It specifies CSVKASGSGETQYF.

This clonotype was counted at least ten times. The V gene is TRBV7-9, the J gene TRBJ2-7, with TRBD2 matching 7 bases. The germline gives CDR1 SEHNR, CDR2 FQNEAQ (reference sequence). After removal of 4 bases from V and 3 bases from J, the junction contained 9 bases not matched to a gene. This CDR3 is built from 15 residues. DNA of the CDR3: TGTGCCAGCAGCTCGATAGGGCGGGAGTACTACGAGCAGTACTTC. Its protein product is CASSSIGREYYEQYF.

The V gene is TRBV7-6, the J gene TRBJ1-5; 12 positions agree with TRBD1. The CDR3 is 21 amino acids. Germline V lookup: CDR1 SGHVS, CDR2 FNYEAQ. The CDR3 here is CTSSLARGQGALRYSNQPQHF. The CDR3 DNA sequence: TGTACTAGCAGCTTAGCTCGGGGACAGGGGGCTTTGAGGTATAGCAATCAGCCCCAGCATTTT.